These 6 T cell receptor beta chains share one sample of origin, sequenced in a study of T cell repertoires in cytomegalovirus infection. Each CDR3 protein gets one entry after TCRdb re-called the reads with MiXCR. The profile shows a few hundred thousand distinct CDR3 sequences, around 9.5% of them singletons. Sequenced sample: PBMCs. The receptors here all came from a human donor in good health (CMV status not recorded). Some clones in this sample may be carry-over from other donors' samples.

This clonotype was counted many times. The rearrangement joins TRBV7-2 to TRBJ2-3; possibly TRBD2 for D (5 bases). The V gene lost 1 base and the J gene lost 4 bases, with 15 bases spanning the gap. Germline-derived CDR1 and CDR2 are SGHTA and FQGNSA. This CDR3 spans 16 amino acids. CDR3 protein: CASSLDGVAVPDTQYF. The DNA of the CDR3 is TGTGCCAGCAGCTTAGACGGGGTGGCGGTCCCAGATACGCAGTATTTT.

There are many counts of this clonotype. The chain combines TRBV6-1 with TRBJ2-1; 8 positions match TRBD2. The trim removed 2 bases at V and 6 bases at J, leaving 15 bases unmatched. Germline lookup yields CDR1 MNHNS and CDR2 SASEGT. The CDR3 spans 18 residues. CDR3 protein: CASSEYQMEREFRNEQFF. The CDR3, as DNA: TGTGCCAGCAGTGAATATCAAATGGAGCGGGAGTTTCGCAATGAGCAGTTCTTC.

This clonotype has at least ten counts. The V gene is TRBV7-2, the J gene TRBJ1-3; no clear D. The CDR3 loop spans 15 amino acids. In germline, CDR1 is SGHTA, CDR2 FQGNSA. Trimming took off 5 bases at V and 4 bases at J, with 15 bases between the two ends. In DNA, the CDR3 is TGTGCCAGCAGCCCTGGACGGCCCGACGGAAACACCATATATTTT. Translating gives CASSPGRPDGNTIYF.

The gene calls are TRBV7-2 and TRBJ1-2; 10 bases map to TRBD1. The CDR3 consists of 15 residues. The germline V gene encodes CDR1 SGHTA and CDR2 FQGNSA. V lost 0 bases, J lost 8 bases, and 6 bases stayed unmatched. The CDR3 DNA follows: TGTGCCAGCAGCTTAGCCCGAGGACAGGGGGGAGGCTACACCTTC. This sequence encodes CASSLARGQGGGYTF.

This clonotype was counted ten times or more. As DNA, the CDR3 is TGTGCCAGCAGCTCCCGCTCGAACAGAGGACTAAGCGTCTACGAGCAGTACTTC. Its translation is CASSSRSNRGLSVYEQYF. The chain employs TRBV7-2 and TRBJ2-7, with a weak D call TRBD2 (6 bases). The CDR3 extends over 18 amino acids. Germline loops: CDR1 SGHTA, CDR2 FQGNSA. The ends were cut back, 4 bases at V and 3 bases at J, with 25 bases in the middle. Looking up the rest from reference TRBV7-2 and TRBJ2-7 gives the full variable domain: GAGVSQSPSNKVTEKGKDVELRCDPISGHTALYWYRQSLGQGLEFLIYFQGNSAPDKSGLPSDRFSAERTGGSVSTLTIQRTQQEDSAVYLCASSSRSNRGLSVYEQYFGPGTRLTVT.

This clonotype was observed at least ten times. V and J are TRBV7-9 and TRBJ1-5; a possible D gene is TRBD1 (5 bases). CDR1 is SEHNR, CDR2 FQNEAQ, per germline (reference sequence). The germline V and J ends were trimmed by 4 bases and 8 bases, with 15 bases remaining between them. The CDR3 has 14 amino acids. CDR3 sequence reads: CASSSGRGVKPQHF. CDR3 nucleotides: TGTGCCAGCAGCTCAGGACGGGGGGTGAAGCCCCAGCATTTT.